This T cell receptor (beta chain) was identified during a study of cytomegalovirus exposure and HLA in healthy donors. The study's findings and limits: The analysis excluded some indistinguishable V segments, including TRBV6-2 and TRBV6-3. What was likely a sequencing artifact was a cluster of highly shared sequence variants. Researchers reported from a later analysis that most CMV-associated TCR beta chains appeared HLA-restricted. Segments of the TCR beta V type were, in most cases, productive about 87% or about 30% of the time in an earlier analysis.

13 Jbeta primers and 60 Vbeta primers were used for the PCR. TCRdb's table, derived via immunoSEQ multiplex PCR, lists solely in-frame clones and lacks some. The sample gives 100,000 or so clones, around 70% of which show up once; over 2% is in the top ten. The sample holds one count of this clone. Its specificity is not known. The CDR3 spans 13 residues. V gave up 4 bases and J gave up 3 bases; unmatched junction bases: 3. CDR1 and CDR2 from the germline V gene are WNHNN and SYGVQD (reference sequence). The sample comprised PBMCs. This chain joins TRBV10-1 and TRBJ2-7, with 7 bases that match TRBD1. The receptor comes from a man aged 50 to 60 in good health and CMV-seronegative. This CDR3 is CASSGDRFYEQYF. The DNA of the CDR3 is TGCGCCAGCAGTGGGGACAGATTCTACGAGCAGTACTTC.